This TCR beta chain derives from a study of response to subunit inactivated influenza vaccine. Study-level results: It was suggested by the authors that few new T cells are recruited by each seasonal influenza vaccination.

Via MiXCR, TCRdb re-called the RT-PCR reads, giving one row per CDR3 protein. The sample carries hundreds of thousands of distinct CDR3 sequences, 15% to 17% recorded once. Trimming pared 0 bases from V and 2 bases from J, leaving 11 bases between. From germline, CDR1 is MNHEY and CDR2 SMNVEV (reference sequence). The CDR3 has 16 amino acids. A remark on this clonotype: Its antigen is not known.

The source is a man in his forties or fifties who received an inactivated influenza vaccine. Specimen: PBMCs from blood, collected 12 days after vaccination. V and J are TRBV27 and TRBJ2-1; D not resolved. The CDR3 protein is CASSLSRLGTYNEQFF. The DNA for the CDR3 is TGTGCCAGCAGTTTATCCAGGCTGGGGACCTACAATGAGCAGTTCTTC.